The following is a T cell receptor (beta chain) sequence with its context. Reverse transcription of about 0.45 to 1 ug RNA was performed with random hexamers. Amplification of TCR beta CDR3 by immunoSEQ multiplex PCR spanned 54 Vbeta and 13 Jbeta. TCRdb redid the calling of the immunoSEQ multiplex PCR reads with MiXCR, one entry per CDR3 protein. This sample has about 200,000 distinct CDR3 sequences, with approximately 95% found just once. The source of the sample is a study of CD8 T cells in Susac syndrome. V was cut by 0 bases and J by 4 bases, with 11 bases left in between. Germline values: CDR1 SGHRS, CDR2 YFSETQ. This CDR3 has 15 residues. Controls were drawn from healthy donors and were matched for age and sex. Isolation of CD8+ and CD4+ T cells was performed negatively, whereas enrichment of TEMRA cells was done by FACS.

Sequencing used CD4+ T cells from PBMCs. The sequence was collected from a human donor in good health. The genes are TRBV5-1 and TRBJ2-1; D might be TRBD2 (6 bases). This CDR3 is CASSLVAGMYNEQFF. CDR3 nucleotides: TGCGCCAGCAGCTTGGTCGCGGGGATGTACAATGAGCAGTTCTTC.